This TCR beta chain emerged from a study of OX40 agonist ivuxolimab in advanced cancers. Study details: Ivuxolimab, which patients received intravenously every 2 weeks, was dosed at 0.01 to 10 mg/kg. Three patients showed partial responses: one hepatocellular carcinoma and two cutaneous melanoma cases.

Notes on the study in general: Among the lowest levels of clonal expansion were found in partial responders at 0.1-3.0 mg/kg. Clonal expansion was seen in CD4+ and CD8+ blood T cells by week 6 at 0.1 to 3.0 mg/kg.

As concerns this clone: Its antigen is not identified.

TCRdb's table, derived via immunoSEQ multiplex PCR, lists solely in-frame clones and lacks some. Of about 98,000 clones in the sample, around 88% were seen once. The CDR3 totals 13 residues. In germline, CDR1 is LNHDA, CDR2 SQIVND (reference sequence). Trimming cost V 6 bases and J 4 bases, with 12 bases left between them. The TCR was taken from an adult with an advanced solid tumor such as melanoma, head and neck, liver or kidney cancer. The chain employs TRBV19 and TRBJ1-2; a weak D match, TRBD1 (6 bases). Source: CD4+ or CD8+ T cells sorted from blood, taken in a trial of the OX40 agonist ivuxolimab. CDR3 protein: CASSFRGGYGYTF. In DNA form, the CDR3 reads TGTGCCAGTAGCTTCAGGGGCGGCTATGGCTACACCTTC.